The 24 T cell receptor beta chains below all came from one sample that was sequenced in a study of blood T cell repertoires in COVID-19. Sequenced by immunoSEQ multiplex PCR; TCRdb stores in-frame clones only, minus some. This table holds some 190,000 clones, about 88% found once. Sequenced sample: PBMCs or T cells enriched from blood (not recorded which). The receptor source for this set is a woman aged 35 to 49 in a cohort exposed to, infected with or recovered from COVID-19 (not recorded which).

The chain recombines TRBV9 with TRBJ1-6; tentative D call: TRBD1 (6 bases). The CDR3 extends over 14 amino acids. Trimming left V 3 bases short and J 5 bases short, with 9 bases between. Per the germline V gene, CDR1 is SGDLS and CDR2 is YYNGEE. CDR3 region: CASSEGENNSPLHF. CDR3 coding DNA: TGTGCCAGCAGCGAGGGGGAAAATAATTCACCCCTCCACTTT. Using reference TRBV9 and TRBJ1-6 for the parts outside the CDR3, the full variable domain is DSGVTQTPKHLITATGQRVTLRCSPRSGDLSVYWYQQSLDQGLQFLIQYYNGEERAKGNILERFSAQQFPDLHSELNLSSLELGDSALYFCASSEGENNSPLHFGNGTRLTVT.

This chain uses TRBV6-5 with TRBJ1-5; TRBD1 aligns across 8 bases. CDR3 length: 15 residues. The V and J ends lost 4 bases and 7 bases, in that order; junction bases with no gene match: 9. Germline assignment: CDR1 MNHEY and CDR2 SVGAGI. CDR3 DNA: TGTGCCAGCAGTTCCACTGGGACAGGAGGCCAGCCCCAGCATTTT. Translation: CASSSTGTGGQPQHF.

This chain links TRBV7-9 with TRBJ1-3; 8 bases agree with TRBD1. CDR1 and CDR2 (germline): SEHNR, FQNEAQ (reference sequence). The CDR3 loop spans 16 amino acids. J gave up 0 bases and V 5 bases, and 6 bases lay outside the gene matches. CDR3 in DNA: TGTGCCAGCAGCGGCCGGGACAGGACCTCTGGAAACACCATATATTTT. Protein product: CASSGRDRTSGNTIYF.

The CDR3 coding sequence is TGTGCCAGCAGTGACAGACAGGGGAGCGCCAAAAACATTCAGTACTTC. Translation gives CASSDRQGSAKNIQYF. The chain uses TRBV6-2 or TRBV6-3 and TRBJ2-4; 8 bases fit TRBD1. The CDR3 contains 16 residues. J lost 1 base, V lost 5 bases, and 7 bases had no gene match. Germline V CDR1 and CDR2: MNHEY, SVGEGT.

The chain combines TRBV7-2 with TRBJ1-3; 9 bases fit TRBD1. Germline trimming cut 6 bases from V and 0 bases from J; bases unmatched to any gene: 12. The CDR3 has 18 amino acids. Germline lookup yields CDR1 SGHTA and CDR2 FQGNSA. This CDR3 is CASSKQGASASSGNTIYF. The DNA of the CDR3 is TGTGCCAGCAGTAAACAGGGGGCCTCAGCGAGCTCTGGAAACACCATATATTTT. The entire variable domain, with the rest obtained from reference TRBV7-2 and TRBJ1-3, is as follows: GAGVSQSPSNKVTEKGKDVELRCDPISGHTALYWYRQSLGQGLEFLIYFQGNSAPDKSGLPSDRFSAERTGGSVSTLTIQRTQQEDSAVYLCASSKQGASASSGNTIYFGEGSWLTVV.

This chain joins TRBV6-1 and TRBJ2-3; TRBD2 agrees at 8 bases. V was clipped by 1 base and J by 6 bases; unmatched bases: 9. The CDR3 spans 16 residues. CDR1 is MNHNS and CDR2 is SASEGT in the germline V gene. The CDR3 DNA is TGTGCCAGCAGTGAAGTGTCCGGGGGGGCCGCGGATACGCAGTATTTT. Translated, it gives CASSEVSGGAADTQYF.

The rearrangement joins TRBV7-9 to TRBJ2-5; 11 nucleotides line up with TRBD2. The germline V gene has CDR1 SEHNR and CDR2 FQNEAQ (reference sequence). The CDR3 covers 15 residues. The V and J ends lost 5 bases and 4 bases, in that order; junction bases with no gene match: 6. DNA for the CDR3: TGTGCCAGCAGCCATAGCGGGGGGGCCGTAGAGACCCAGTACTTC. Amino acid sequence: CASSHSGGAVETQYF.

The V and J genes are TRBV19 and TRBJ1-3; weak D call: TRBD1 (6 bases). There are 19 residues in the CDR3. From germline, CDR1 is LNHDA and CDR2 SQIVND (reference sequence). V gave up 2 bases and J gave up 2 bases, with 22 bases separating them. The CDR3 DNA sequence: TGTGCCAGTAGTATAAGGGTTGGCGGTGAATGGGGGCCTGGAAACACCATATATTTT. This translates into CASSIRVGGEWGPGNTIYF.

The chain uses TRBV5-5 and TRBJ1-4; unclear D gene. The CDR3 covers 15 residues. V was shortened by 2 bases and J by 6 bases, with 14 bases between the two germline ends. CDR1 and CDR2 from the germline V gene are SGHKS and YYEKEE (reference sequence). As DNA, the CDR3 is TGTGCCAGCAGCTTTCTTCCGGGGTATGATGAAAAACTGTTTTTT. The encoded protein is CASSFLPGYDEKLFF.

This chain connects TRBV9 to TRBJ1-2; D gene ambiguous. The CDR3 is made up of 13 amino acids. V lost 0 bases and J lost 6, with 9 bases in between. Germline-derived CDR1 and CDR2 are SGDLS and YYNGEE. The CDR3 spells CASSVGPGHGYTF. CDR3 nucleotide sequence: TGTGCCAGCAGCGTAGGGCCAGGCCATGGCTACACCTTC.

The genes are TRBV5-1 and TRBJ2-5, with 9 bases identical to TRBD2. Germline V gives CDR1 SGHRS, CDR2 YFSETQ. V shed 4 bases and J 3 bases; nucleotides not matched to a gene: 7. The CDR3 is made up of 15 amino acids. CDR3 protein: CASSRASGTEETQYF. The CDR3 bases are TGCGCCAGCAGCCGTGCTAGCGGGACGGAAGAGACCCAGTACTTC.

This chain links TRBV3-1 (or the pseudogene TRBV3-2) with TRBJ1-3; D is unresolved. Germline V lookup: CDR1 LGHDT, CDR2 YNNKEL (reference sequence). The CDR3 has 14 amino acids. Trimming stripped 5 bases from V and 4 bases from J, with 12 bases between. The CDR3 DNA reads TGTGCCAGCAGCGCAATCCCCGAGGGAAACACCATATATTTT. Amino acid sequence: CASSAIPEGNTIYF.

The table lists this clone with a few counts. V gene TRBV19 combines with J gene TRBJ1-5; weak D call: TRBD1 (6 bases). Germline-derived CDR1 and CDR2 are LNHDA and SQIVND (reference sequence). CDR3 length: 18 amino acids. V dropped 1 base and J dropped 7 bases, with 23 bases sitting between them. The CDR3 DNA is TGTGCCAGTAGTATAGCCCCCCCGGGCGAGGGGGTGAGGCAGCCCCAGCATTTT. Translated, it gives CASSIAPPGEGVRQPQHF.

J is TRBJ1-4 and V is TRBV23-1; the D is unclear. TRBV23-1 is classed as an ORF, of uncertain function. V was trimmed by 9 bases and J by 0 bases, leaving 14 bases between them. The CDR3 is 15 residues long. The CDR3 DNA is TGCGCCAGGGACTTAGAAGTTGCAACTAATGAAAAACTGTTTTTT. This codes for CARDLEVATNEKLFF.

The CDR3 DNA is TGTGCCTGGAGTCTGGGGCCGTTTGGGGGCTACACCTTC. Protein sequence: CAWSLGPFGGYTF. This sequence joins TRBV30 and TRBJ1-2; perhaps TRBD1 as D (5 bases). V was pared by 2 bases and J by 8 bases, with 15 bases between. Germline V gives CDR1 GTSNPN, CDR2 SVGIG (reference sequence). This CDR3 is 13 amino acids long.

This chain uses TRBV23-1 with TRBJ2-5; 7 positions agree with TRBD1. TRBV23-1 is annotated as an ORF whose role is uncertain. V gave up 7 bases and J gave up 5 bases; unmatched junction bases: 10. This CDR3 has 14 residues. CDR3 protein: CASTIKGARETQYF. DNA for the CDR3: TGCGCCAGCACCATTAAGGGGGCTAGGGAGACCCAGTACTTC.

V is TRBV19 and J is TRBJ1-6, with TRBD1 matching 8 bases. This CDR3 has 14 amino acids. V lost 7 bases to trimming and J lost 8 bases; unmatched junction nucleotides: 7. CDR1 LNHDA and CDR2 SQIVND come from the germline V gene (reference sequence). Written as DNA, the CDR3 is TGTGCCAGTAAGCAGACAGGGGCTTATTCACCCCTCCACTTT. Translation gives CASKQTGAYSPLHF.

The chain uses TRBV13 and TRBJ2-7; 9 bases line up with TRBD1. The J segment lost 1 base and the V segment lost 8 bases, leaving 3 bases of the junction unmatched. The germline gives CDR1 PRHDT, CDR2 FYEKMQ (reference sequence). The length of the CDR3 is 13 residues. The CDR3 DNA follows: TGTGCCAGCGGGACAGGGTCGTCCTACGAGCAGTACTTC. Translating gives CASGTGSSYEQYF. The entire variable domain, with the rest obtained from reference TRBV13 and TRBJ2-7, is as follows: AAGVIQSPRHLIKEKRETATLKCYPIPRHDTVYWYQQGPGQDPQFLISFYEKMQSDKGSIPDRFSAQQFSDYHSELNMSSLELGDSALYFCASGTGSSYEQYFGPGTRLTVT.

The chain links TRBV2 to TRBJ1-2, with D maybe TRBD1 (6 bases). V dropped 3 bases and J dropped 2 bases, with 10 bases sitting between them. This CDR3 region has 14 residues. The germline V gene has CDR1 SNHLY and CDR2 FYNNEI. The CDR3 loop is CASSDRGTNYGYTF. The CDR3 DNA sequence: TGTGCCAGCAGTGACAGGGGAACCAACTATGGCTACACCTTC. The full variable domain, in which reference TRBV2 and TRBJ1-2 provide the parts outside the CDR3, is EPEVTQTPSHQVTQMGQEVILRCVPISNHLYFYWYRQILGQKVEFLVSFYNNEISEKSEIFDDQFSVERPDGSNFTLKIRSTKLEDSAMYFCASSDRGTNYGYTFGSGTRLTVV.

A few counts support this clone. The chain combines TRBV5-4 with TRBJ2-3; unclear D gene. V was cut by 0 bases and J by 2 bases, with 4 bases left in between. Germline lookup yields CDR1 SGHNT and CDR2 YYREEE (reference sequence). This CDR3 spans 13 amino acids. The CDR3 nucleotides read TGTGCCAGCAGCTTGGACTACACAGATACGCAGTATTTT. It is translated as CASSLDYTDTQYF.

The chain is built from TRBV6-5 and TRBJ2-1, with D perhaps matching TRBD2 (6 bases). Trimming took 6 bases from V and 9 from J, leaving 9 bases between them. This CDR3 contains 11 residues. Germline V gene data show CDR1 as MNHEY and CDR2 as SVGAGI. The CDR3 DNA reads as TGTGCCAGCAGCCAGGGACTTGAGCAGTTCTTC. Translating gives CASSQGLEQFF.

This clone was recorded only once. The chain couples TRBV7-2 to TRBJ1-6; the D is unclear. From germline, CDR1 is SGHTA and CDR2 FQGNSA. The V gene lost 2 bases and the J gene lost 10 bases, with 9 bases spanning the gap. The CDR3 is 13 amino acids. Here the CDR3 DNA reads TGTGCCAGCAGCTTATTGTCACGGTCACCCCTCCACTTT. Amino acids: CASSLLSRSPLHF.

In this sample, this clone turned up once. V gene TRBV30 combines with J gene TRBJ1-5; D remains unclear. Trimming removed 2 bases at V and 0 bases at J, with 11 bases between. Germline CDR1 and CDR2: GTSNPN and SVGIG (reference sequence). This CDR3 has 15 residues. The CDR3 DNA sequence: TGTGCCTGGAGTATCCCCTACTATAGCAATCAGCCCCAGCATTTT. Its translation is CAWSIPYYSNQPQHF.

The V gene is TRBV5-4, the J gene TRBJ2-1; 9 nucleotides match TRBD2. The CDR3 sequence is 16 residues long. V shed 0 bases and J 2 bases; nucleotides not matched to a gene: 3. The germline V gene encodes CDR1 SGHNT and CDR2 YYREEE (reference sequence). The CDR3 here is CASSLGSSGAYNEQFF. CDR3 DNA: TGTGCCAGCAGCTTGGGGTCTAGCGGGGCCTACAATGAGCAGTTCTTC.